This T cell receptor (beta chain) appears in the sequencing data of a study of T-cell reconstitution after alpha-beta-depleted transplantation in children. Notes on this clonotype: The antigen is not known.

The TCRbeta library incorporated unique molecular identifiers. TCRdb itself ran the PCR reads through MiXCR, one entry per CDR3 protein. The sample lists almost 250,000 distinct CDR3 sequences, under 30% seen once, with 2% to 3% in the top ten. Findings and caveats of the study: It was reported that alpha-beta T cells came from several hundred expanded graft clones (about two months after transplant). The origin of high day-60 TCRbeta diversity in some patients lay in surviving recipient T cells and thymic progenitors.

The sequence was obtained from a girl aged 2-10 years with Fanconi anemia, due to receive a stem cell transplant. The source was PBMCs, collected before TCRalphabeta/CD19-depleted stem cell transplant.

CDR3 protein: CASRIAGPTDTQYF. The CDR3 DNA is TGTGCCAGCAGAATAGCGGGGCCCACAGATACGCAGTATTTT. The rearrangement joins TRBV6-2 or TRBV6-3 to TRBJ2-3; 8 bases align to TRBD2. CDR1 and CDR2 (germline): MNHEY, SVGEGT. J gave up 2 bases and V 6 bases, and 4 bases lay outside the gene matches. The CDR3 extends over 14 amino acids.